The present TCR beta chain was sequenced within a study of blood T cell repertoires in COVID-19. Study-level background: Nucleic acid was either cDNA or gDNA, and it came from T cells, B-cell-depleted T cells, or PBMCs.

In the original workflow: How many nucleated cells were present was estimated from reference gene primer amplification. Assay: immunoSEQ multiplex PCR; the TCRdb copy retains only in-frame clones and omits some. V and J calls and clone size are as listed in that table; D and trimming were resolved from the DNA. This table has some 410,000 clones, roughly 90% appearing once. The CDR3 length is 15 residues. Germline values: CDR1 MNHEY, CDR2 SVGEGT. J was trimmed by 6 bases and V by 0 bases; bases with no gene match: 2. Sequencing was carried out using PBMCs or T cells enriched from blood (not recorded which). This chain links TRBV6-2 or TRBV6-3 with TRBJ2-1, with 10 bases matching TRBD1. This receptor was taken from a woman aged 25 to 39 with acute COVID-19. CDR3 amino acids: CASSYSGTGANEQFF. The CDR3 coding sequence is TGTGCCAGCAGTTACTCGGGGACAGGGGCCAATGAGCAGTTCTTC.